The 11 T cell receptor beta chains below come from one sample, sequenced in a study of Ad26.COV2.S vaccination and SARS-CoV-2 variants listed by TCRdb under 2021. The sample's treatment or condition label is to be understood as: 15 to 20 received Ad26.COV2.S at low or high dose, single or two shots; roughly five received placebo; per-sample allocation not given. Repertoires of vaccine and placebo recipients were sequenced from samples collected on day 63 after the first injection. The method behind the library was the immunoSEQ multiplex PCR assay. The clones in this table, taken by TCRdb from immuneACCESS, are in-frame only. Not every clone is retained; where verified, under half of the shortfall comes from an unresolved V gene, and the cause of the rest is unknown. In all, the sample holds 300,000 to 400,000 clones, and about 88% of those were seen once. Together, the top ten hold roughly 3.3% of the sample.

The sample in question was peripheral blood, obtained in a trial of Ad26.COV2.S vaccine versus placebo. Receptor source: a person aged 18-60 years who received the Ad26.COV2.S COVID-19 vaccine or a placebo.

This clone has only one observation. The gene calls are TRBV7-2 and TRBJ2-7, with D possibly matching TRBD2 (6 bases). CDR1 and CDR2 from the germline V gene are SGHTA and FQGNSA. V lost 5 bases and J lost 5, with 16 bases in between. The CDR3 contains 14 residues. CDR3 sequence: CASSPIAGSNEQYF. The CDR3 DNA sequence: TGTGCCAGCAGCCCTATTGCGGGATCCAACGAGCAGTACTTC.

V is TRBV6-2 or TRBV6-3 and J is TRBJ2-7, with 14 bases that match TRBD2. There are 20 residues in the CDR3. CDR1 and CDR2 (germline): MNHEY, SVGEGT. J lost 2 bases, V lost 0 bases, and 12 bases had no gene match. Here the CDR3 DNA reads TGTGCCAGCAGTTACTCCTTCGGGACTAGCGGGGGCGCAACCGCCTACGAGCAGTACTTC. Encoded protein: CASSYSFGTSGGATAYEQYF.

The chain carries TRBV2 and TRBJ1-4; tentative D call: TRBD1 (5 bases). CDR1 and CDR2 from the germline V gene are SNHLY and FYNNEI. The CDR3 runs to 12 residues. Trimming took off 6 bases at V and 14 bases at J, with 16 bases between the two ends. The chain's CDR3 is CASRGDSLPLFF. The CDR3 DNA is TGTGCCAGCAGGGGGGACTCCTTACCGCTGTTTTTT. The complete variable domain, with remaining parts taken from reference TRBV2 and TRBJ1-4, reads EPEVTQTPSHQVTQMGQEVILRCVPISNHLYFYWYRQILGQKVEFLVSFYNNEISEKSEIFDDQFSVERPDGSNFTLKIRSTKLEDSAMYFCASRGDSLPLFFGSGTQLSVL.

Of note for this clone: A much larger clone lies a single base off, so this may be a read error. The chain joins TRBV12-3 or TRBV12-4 to TRBJ2-1; D may be TRBD2 (5 bases). V was pared by 6 bases and J by 2 bases, with 8 bases between. The length of the CDR3 is 13 residues. The CDR3 DNA follows: TGTGCCAGCAGCCGGGGAACCTACAATGAGCAGTTCTTC. As protein: CASSRGTYNEQFF.

The chain has TRBV29-1 and TRBJ2-7; 11 positions match TRBD2. J was trimmed by 1 base and V by 7 bases; bases with no gene match: 18. Germline V gene lookup returns CDR1 SQVTM and CDR2 ANQGSEA. This CDR3 region has 18 residues. The CDR3 region is CSDLTPPLAGVESYEQYF. As DNA, the CDR3 is TGCAGCGACCTAACCCCCCCACTAGCGGGAGTTGAGTCCTACGAGCAGTACTTC.

This clone was recorded once. The gene calls are TRBV19 and TRBJ2-5; the match to TRBD2 covers 10 bases. Trimming took 5 bases from V and 2 from J; bases not matched to a gene: 8. CDR1 is LNHDA, CDR2 SQIVND, per germline (reference sequence). The CDR3 is made up of 16 amino acids. CDR3 residues: CASSPRLAGPQETQYF. CDR3 coding DNA: TGTGCCAGTAGTCCAAGACTAGCGGGCCCACAAGAGACCCAGTACTTC. Drawing the rest from reference TRBV19 and TRBJ2-5, the complete variable domain is DGGITQSPKYLFRKEGQNVTLSCEQNLNHDAMYWYRQDPGQGLRLIYYSQIVNDFQKGDIAEGYSVSREKKESFPLTVTSAQKNPTAFYLCASSPRLAGPQETQYFGPGTRLLVL.

This chain uses TRBV28 with TRBJ2-1; 10 positions match TRBD2. The V segment lost 5 bases and the J segment 8 bases; nucleotides outside the gene matches: 15. The germline gives CDR1 MDHEN, CDR2 SYDVKM. The CDR3 extends over 17 amino acids. DNA of the CDR3: TGTGCCAGCAGTAACTCCGGGACTAGCGCTAAGGTCTATGAGCAGTTCTTC. As protein: CASSNSGTSAKVYEQFF.

The genes are TRBV30 and TRBJ2-2; D uncertain. CDR1 and CDR2 from the germline V gene are GTSNPN and SVGIG (reference sequence). The CDR3 sequence is 10 residues long. V shed 5 bases and J shed 6 bases, with 4 bases lying between them. The CDR3 region is CAWGAGELFF. The CDR3 DNA is TGTGCCTGGGGAGCCGGGGAGCTGTTTTTT.

This clone was detected once. V and J are TRBV15 and TRBJ1-1; D is unresolved. This CDR3 spans 14 amino acids. V was trimmed by 0 bases and J by 4 bases, leaving 9 bases between them. CDR1 and CDR2 (germline): LNHNV, YYDKDF (reference sequence). This chain's CDR3 is CATSRDPAGTEAFF. CDR3 bases: TGTGCCACCAGCAGAGATCCAGCGGGCACTGAAGCTTTCTTT. Combining the CDR3 with reference TRBV15 and TRBJ1-1 gives the whole variable domain DAMVIQNPRYQVTQFGKPVTLSCSQTLNHNVMYWYQQKSSQAPKLLFHYYDKDFNNEADTPDNFQSRRPNTSFCFLDIRSPGLGDTAMYLCATSRDPAGTEAFFGQGTRLTVV.

This clone has a single count. V is TRBV19 and J is TRBJ2-5; 7 bases are shared with TRBD1. Germline values: CDR1 LNHDA, CDR2 SQIVND (reference sequence). CDR3 size: 14 residues. The V and J ends lost 3 bases and 2 bases, in that order; junction bases with no gene match: 3. This chain's CDR3 is CASSISGGQETQYF. The CDR3 DNA reads as TGTGCCAGTAGTATTTCAGGGGGTCAAGAGACCCAGTACTTC.

This clone was recorded a few times. The chain is built from TRBV5-6 and TRBJ2-1; 8 positions agree with TRBD2. The CDR3 has 15 amino acids. Trimming removed 5 bases from V and 2 bases from J; junction bases left unmatched: 6. Germline V gene sequence: CDR1 SGHDT, CDR2 YYEEEE. The CDR3 protein is CASRTRGLAYNEQFF. Written as DNA, the CDR3 is TGTGCCAGCAGAACCCGGGGACTAGCCTACAATGAGCAGTTCTTC.